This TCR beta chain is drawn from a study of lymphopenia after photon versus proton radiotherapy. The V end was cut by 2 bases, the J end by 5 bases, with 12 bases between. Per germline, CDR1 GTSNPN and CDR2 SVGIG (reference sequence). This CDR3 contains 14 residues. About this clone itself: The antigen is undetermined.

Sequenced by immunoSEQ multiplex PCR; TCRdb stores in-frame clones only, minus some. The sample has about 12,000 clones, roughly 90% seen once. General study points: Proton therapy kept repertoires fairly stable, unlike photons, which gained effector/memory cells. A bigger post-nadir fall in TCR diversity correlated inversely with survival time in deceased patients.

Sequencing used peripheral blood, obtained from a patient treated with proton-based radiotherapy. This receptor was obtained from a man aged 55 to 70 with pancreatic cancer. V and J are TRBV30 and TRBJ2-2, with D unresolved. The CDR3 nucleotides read TGTGCCTGGAGTTCTCGGGCCGGTACCGGGGAGCTGTTTTTT. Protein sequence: CAWSSRAGTGELFF.